This section outlines one T cell receptor beta chain sequence together with its context. The antigen is not known. Assaying covered 100,000 or so TCR templates per sample. The assay was immunoSEQ multiplex PCR, and TCRdb's table has in-frame clones only and misses some. This table holds about 40,000 clones, 89% found once. The germline gives CDR1 SEHNR, CDR2 FQNEAQ (reference sequence). Trimming left V 5 bases short and J 4 bases short, with 10 bases between. This CDR3 contains 13 residues. This sample is drawn from a study of siplizumab effects on memory and regulatory T cells. Study findings and constraints: Under siplizumab, alloreactive sequences traced to unstimulated CD4+ memory cells were significantly reduced. Naive T cells looked more diverse than memory cells and looked like major alloresponse contributors.

This clonotype was sampled from a human donor in good health. The chain has TRBV7-9 and TRBJ2-3; perhaps TRBD1 as D (6 bases). The sequencing input was naive CD4+ T cells sorted from blood. The CDR3: CASSPTGPDTQYF. CDR3 coding DNA: TGTGCCAGCAGCCCCACAGGGCCAGATACGCAGTATTTT.